Following are 6 T cell receptor beta chains from one sample sequenced in a study of PD-1 blockade in classical Hodgkin lymphoma. Assay: immunoSEQ multiplex PCR; the TCRdb copy retains only in-frame clones and omits some. In the table there are 20,000 to 30,000 clones, roughly nine tenths of which are singletons. Sample time point: newly diagnosed, previously untreated cHL patient sample. Researchers used magnetic negative selection to pull out pure CD4+ T cells from thawed PBMCs. Sequencing was done on a sample of CD4+ T cells from blood. Every receptor here comes from a human donor with classical Hodgkin lymphoma.

This chain connects TRBV5-6 to TRBJ1-1; the D is unclear. The V end was cut by 6 bases, the J end by 0 bases, with 15 bases between. From germline, CDR1 is SGHDT and CDR2 YYEEEE. The CDR3 extends over 15 amino acids. The CDR3 sequence: CASTTLAGLNTEAFF. Here the CDR3 DNA reads TGTGCCAGCACCACCTTGGCGGGTCTGAACACTGAAGCTTTCTTT.

This rearrangement joins TRBV5-1 to TRBJ2-3; TRBD1 matches 8 bases. V shed 0 bases, J shed 1 base, and the junction held 1 base outside the gene matches. Looked up from germline, CDR1 is SGHRS and CDR2 is YFSETQ. The CDR3 runs to 15 residues. This chain's CDR3 is CASSLVDRGTDTQYF. Here the CDR3 DNA reads TGCGCCAGCAGCTTGGTGGACAGGGGCACAGATACGCAGTATTTT.

The chain employs TRBV7-2 and TRBJ1-5, with a weak D call TRBD1 (5 bases). The germline V and J ends were trimmed by 4 bases and 2 bases, with 9 bases remaining between them. Per the germline V gene, CDR1 is SGHTA and CDR2 is FQGNSA. The CDR3 consists of 14 residues. The DNA for the CDR3 is TGTGCCAGCAGCTCAGAAGGGGGCAATCAGCCCCAGCATTTT. Residues: CASSSEGGNQPQHF.

The genes are TRBV11-2 and TRBJ1-2; D not resolved. The CDR3 length is 13 residues. Germline V lookup: CDR1 SGHAT, CDR2 FQNNGV. The V end was cut by 0 bases, the J end by 4 bases, with 6 bases between. The CDR3 is CASSLDNVYGYTF. The CDR3 nucleotides read TGTGCCAGCAGCTTAGATAACGTCTATGGCTACACCTTC.

This clone has only a few counts. This chain links TRBV7-9 with TRBJ2-5, with D tentatively TRBD1 (5 bases). Germline V CDR1 and CDR2: SEHNR, FQNEAQ (reference sequence). The CDR3 totals 13 residues. V dropped 4 bases and J dropped 4 bases, with 10 bases sitting between them. The chain's CDR3 is CASSSKGPETQYF. The CDR3 coding sequence is TGTGCCAGCAGCTCCAAGGGGCCAGAGACCCAGTACTTC. The full variable domain, its missing parts supplied by reference TRBV7-9 and TRBJ2-5, is DTGVSQNPRHKITKRGQNVTFRCDPISEHNRLYWYRQTLGQGPEFLTYFQNEAQLEKSRLLSDRFSAERPKGSFSTLEIQRTEQGDSAMYLCASSSKGPETQYFGPGTRLLVL.

The chain uses TRBV5-4 and TRBJ1-2; D possibly corresponds to TRBD1 (6 bases). CDR1 is SGHNT and CDR2 is YYREEE in the germline V gene (reference sequence). The length of the CDR3 is 13 residues. Trimming stripped 0 bases from V and 5 bases from J, with 8 bases between. The CDR3 is CASSLDREYGYTF. In DNA, the CDR3 is TGTGCCAGCAGCTTGGACAGGGAATATGGCTACACCTTC.